Included here is one T cell receptor beta chain sequence, with context. What it binds is unknown. J was trimmed by 3 bases and V by 4 bases; bases with no gene match: 6. The CDR3 sequence is 15 residues long. Germline CDR1 and CDR2: SGHRS and YFSETQ. The record originates from a study of cytomegalovirus exposure and HLA in healthy donors. Study-level findings and limits: The authors confirmed in vitro that a few CMV-associated chains were specific for CMV antigens.

PCR primers comprised 60 Vbeta and 13 Jbeta primers. Here immunoSEQ multiplex PCR was the method, and the copy in TCRdb shows in-frame clones only, minus some. The sample lists about 160,000 clones; over 60% were seen once. The sample consisted of PBMCs. The TCR sequence derives from a man between 35 and 55 years old in good health and CMV-seropositive. The gene calls are TRBV5-1 and TRBJ1-1; 10 bases line up with TRBD1. For the CDR3, the DNA is TGCGCCAGCAGCCCAGGGACAGGGGTTTACACTGAAGCTTTCTTT. Translation: CASSPGTGVYTEAFF.